The rows below give T cell receptor beta chains drawn from one sample of a study of blood T cell repertoires in COVID-19. TCRdb keeps only in-frame clones here, not all; method: immunoSEQ multiplex PCR. Of about 110,000 clones listed, under 85% are singletons. Sequencing was carried out using peripheral blood. The receptors were gathered from a woman in her sixties or seventies with acute or convalescent COVID-19. Both conserved end residues are part of each CDR3. The order of the fields is V gene, D gene, J gene, clone size, CDR3 length, CDR3 protein, CDR3 DNA. The D gene is left open where the match is weak. Clone size is not always given. Where it is, it says once, few, many or a class for expanded clones.

v_call: TRBV19; d_call: TRBD1; j_call: TRBJ1-5; clone_size: NA; cdr3_length: 15; cdr3_aa: CASSISDRGNQPQHF; cdr3_nt: TGTGCCAGTAGTATCTCCGACAGGGGCAATCAGCCCCAGCATTTT
v_call: TRBV2; d_call: NA; j_call: TRBJ2-2; clone_size: NA; cdr3_length: 14; cdr3_aa: CASSVRLGVGELFF; cdr3_nt: TGTGCCAGCAGTGTTAGACTAGGGGTCGGGGAGCTGTTTTTT
v_call: TRBV11-3; d_call: NA; j_call: TRBJ2-2; clone_size: once; cdr3_length: 17; cdr3_aa: CASSRGSGGANTGELFF; cdr3_nt: TGTGCCAGCAGCCGGGGGTCGGGCGGCGCGAACACCGGGGAGCTGTTTTTT
v_call: TRBV7-2; d_call: NA; j_call: TRBJ2-2; clone_size: NA; cdr3_length: 14; cdr3_aa: CASSPTSNTGELFF; cdr3_nt: TGTGCCAGCAGCCCCACTAGCAACACCGGGGAGCTGTTTTTT
v_call: TRBV2; d_call: NA; j_call: TRBJ1-2; clone_size: NA; cdr3_length: 15; cdr3_aa: CASGRGESRHYGYTF; cdr3_nt: TGTGCCAGCGGGAGGGGCGAGAGCCGCCACTATGGCTACACCTTC
v_call: TRBV5-4; d_call: NA; j_call: TRBJ2-3; clone_size: few; cdr3_length: 15; cdr3_aa: CASSWAGDRADTQYF; cdr3_nt: TGTGCCAGCAGCTGGGCCGGGGATCGGGCAGATACGCAGTATTTT
v_call: TRBV5-4; d_call: TRBD1; j_call: TRBJ2-6; clone_size: NA; cdr3_length: 19; cdr3_aa: CASSVPYRGIGSGANVLTF; cdr3_nt: TGTGCCAGCAGCGTTCCCTACAGGGGAATTGGATCTGGGGCCAACGTCCTGACTTTC
v_call: TRBV18; d_call: NA; j_call: TRBJ2-5; clone_size: NA; cdr3_length: 13; cdr3_aa: CASSPGGEETQYF; cdr3_nt: TGTGCCAGCTCACCCGGGGGAGAAGAGACCCAGTACTTC
v_call: TRBV28; d_call: TRBD2; j_call: TRBJ2-3; clone_size: NA; cdr3_length: 15; cdr3_aa: CATSELARGTDTQYF; cdr3_nt: TGTGCCACCAGTGAACTAGCGAGAGGCACAGATACGCAGTATTTT
v_call: TRBV3-1/TRBV3-2; d_call: NA; j_call: TRBJ2-3; clone_size: NA; cdr3_length: 15; cdr3_aa: CASSQFTVITDTQYF; cdr3_nt: TGTGCCAGCAGCCAGTTTACTGTAATCACAGATACGCAGTATTTT
v_call: TRBV2; d_call: TRBD1; j_call: TRBJ2-6; clone_size: once; cdr3_length: 18; cdr3_aa: CASRFSGGRVSGANVLTF; cdr3_nt: TGTGCCAGCAGATTCTCAGGGGGCCGAGTCTCTGGGGCCAACGTCCTGACTTTC
v_call: TRBV28; d_call: TRBD1; j_call: TRBJ1-6; clone_size: NA; cdr3_length: 17; cdr3_aa: CASSLQAGTGNNSPLHF; cdr3_nt: TGTGCCAGCAGTTTACAGGCGGGGACAGGGAATAATTCACCCCTCCACTTT
v_call: TRBV4-1; d_call: NA; j_call: TRBJ1-3; clone_size: NA; cdr3_length: 17; cdr3_aa: CASSQVLTGPPGNTIYF; cdr3_nt: TGCGCCAGCAGCCAAGTTCTGACAGGACCCCCGGGAAACACCATATATTTT
v_call: TRBV11-1; d_call: NA; j_call: TRBJ2-1; clone_size: NA; cdr3_length: 13; cdr3_aa: CASTPYMGDEQFF; cdr3_nt: TGTGCCAGCACCCCTTATATGGGAGATGAGCAGTTCTTC
v_call: TRBV28; d_call: NA; j_call: TRBJ2-5; clone_size: NA; cdr3_length: 14; cdr3_aa: CASRADFGGETQYF; cdr3_nt: TGTGCCAGCAGGGCGGACTTCGGGGGAGAGACCCAGTACTTC
v_call: TRBV28; d_call: NA; j_call: TRBJ2-5; clone_size: NA; cdr3_length: 16; cdr3_aa: CASSLFYAGARETQYF; cdr3_nt: TGTGCCAGCAGTTTATTCTATGCGGGGGCGCGGGAGACCCAGTACTTC
v_call: TRBV30; d_call: TRBD1; j_call: TRBJ1-3; clone_size: NA; cdr3_length: 14; cdr3_aa: CAWSQGASGNTIYF; cdr3_nt: TGTGCCTGGAGTCAGGGGGCGTCTGGAAACACCATATATTTT
v_call: TRBV10-1; d_call: TRBD2; j_call: TRBJ2-1; clone_size: few; cdr3_length: 16; cdr3_aa: CASSATSGRRDNEQFF; cdr3_nt: TGCGCCAGCAGCGCGACTAGCGGGAGAAGGGACAATGAGCAGTTCTTC
v_call: TRBV2; d_call: NA; j_call: TRBJ1-5; clone_size: NA; cdr3_length: 14; cdr3_aa: CASKFDKGNQPQHF; cdr3_nt: TGTGCCAGCAAGTTCGACAAAGGCAATCAGCCCCAGCATTTT
v_call: TRBV6-6; d_call: TRBD1; j_call: TRBJ2-7; clone_size: few; cdr3_length: 15; cdr3_aa: CASSISGTGVYEQYF; cdr3_nt: TGTGCCAGCAGTATCTCCGGGACAGGGGTCTACGAGCAGTACTTC
v_call: TRBV28; d_call: NA; j_call: TRBJ2-5; clone_size: NA; cdr3_length: 15; cdr3_aa: CASRKLQGPQETQYF; cdr3_nt: TGTGCCAGCAGGAAACTACAGGGCCCCCAAGAGACCCAGTACTTC
v_call: TRBV20-1; d_call: NA; j_call: TRBJ1-2; clone_size: NA; cdr3_length: 13; cdr3_aa: CSASGVNNYGYTF; cdr3_nt: TGCAGTGCTAGTGGTGTCAATAACTATGGCTACACCTTC
v_call: TRBV4-1; d_call: NA; j_call: TRBJ2-3; clone_size: NA; cdr3_length: 16; cdr3_aa: CASSQDPGAIADTQYF; cdr3_nt: TGCGCCAGCAGCCAAGATCCAGGGGCGATCGCAGATACGCAGTATTTT